The TCR beta chain under discussion was sequenced for a study of blood T cell repertoires in COVID-19. Overall study: Sites across the United States, Italy and Spain contributed samples from acute and convalescent COVID-19.

Using immunoSEQ multiplex PCR, the repertoire was profiled, and TCRdb retains in-frame clones only, with some absent. The table has roughly 100,000 clones, 80% to 90% seen once; the top ten hold 4% to 5%. V dropped 7 bases and J dropped 5; count of bases not matched to a gene: 5. In germline, CDR1 is SGHVS, CDR2 FNYEAQ. The CDR3 runs to 13 residues. The chain links TRBV7-6 to TRBJ2-1; 7 nucleotides align to TRBD2. The sequenced material came from peripheral blood. The receptor's source is a human donor with COVID-19, enrolled during active disease. The donor label of this sample is uncertain. This CDR3 reads CASTASGHNEQFF. DNA for the CDR3: TGTGCCAGCACGGCTAGCGGTCACAATGAGCAGTTCTTC.